Here is one T cell receptor beta chain with its context. Its antigen is currently not known. No quality values exist for individual bases; no much larger clone is one base distant. This entry comes from a study of CD8 T cells in Susac syndrome (dated by TCRdb to between 2018 and 2021). Regarding the research as a whole: Repertoire sequencing was used to test whether CD8+ T cell activation and differentiation in Susac syndrome was antigen driven. The clonality of the CD8+ T cell repertoire was compared across about a dozen healthy donors, roughly 14 Susac syndrome patients and around 15 multiple sclerosis patients.

Peripheral blood CD8+ and CD4+ T cells from healthy donors, Susac syndrome patients and multiple sclerosis patients were profiled by high-throughput TCR beta sequencing. Treatment-naive patients with stable or active relapsing-remitting disease fulfilling revised McDonald criteria were used as multiple sclerosis controls. CD8+ TEMRA cells were enriched by FACS, while bulk CD8+ and CD4+ T cells were purified by magnetic negative isolation. Blood was collected in EDTA tubes and processed within 24 hours, with PBMCs isolated through density gradient centrifugation. PBMCs intended for TCR sequencing were cryopreserved in liquid nitrogen and thawed later in a water bath at 37 degrees C. The sorted or isolated CD4+, CD8+ and CD8+ TEMRA cells had a purity of 90% or higher. Overall study results and their limits: The number of individuals in the TCR sequencing and HLA analysis was recognized as being relatively small.

The CDR3 contains 18 residues, cysteine and phenylalanine counted. Solely the CDR3 DNA is kept, with 54 bases framed from the first base. Trimming at the junction amounts to 4 bases on V and 0 bases on J, and the germline ends lie 16 bases apart. The CDR1 and CDR2 encoded by the germline V gene (reference sequence) are LNHNV and YYDKDF. RNA was extracted with the RNeasy kit and about 0.5 to 1 ug was reverse transcribed using random hexamers. The immunoSEQ multiplex PCR assay, which covers 54 Vbeta and 13 Jbeta segments, was used to amplify TCR beta CDR3 regions. PCR amplification bias was corrected by using a synthetic template baseline for primer optimization and computational correction. On the authors' methods: Reads were annotated to V, D and J genes per IMGT and analyzed with immunoSEQ Analyzer, keeping only productive sequences. To calculate clonality, Shannon entropy was normalized by log2 of the number of productive unique sequences and then subtracted from one. Public and private clones were assessed among the 100 most prevalent clones of each patient and control. Clones were defined as Susac-specific if absent from the healthy and MS cohorts, from some 1,000 published viral clones and from other ImmuneACCESS disease sequences. TCRdb reprocessed the public reads (quality trimming at Q25 with fastp, clone calling with MiXCR) and kept in-frame beta chains. Records with the same CDR3 protein are collapsed into one entry carrying the most frequent genes and DNA. The V and J calls were determined by TCRdb, not by the authors. The sample yields hundreds of thousands of distinct CDR3 sequences; 75% to 90% were counted once. The ten largest clones add up to approximately 0.2% of the sample.

Sequences were obtained from CD8+ T cells from PBMCs. The origin of this receptor is a human donor with multiple sclerosis. The chain was built from TRBV15 and TRBJ2-6; matching of 6 bases hints at TRBD2 as the D gene. The nucleotide sequence is given as TGTGCCACCAGCAATCCGGGACTGGAGGACTCTGGGGCCAACGTCCTGACTTTC. This is translated as CATSNPGLEDSGANVLTF.